What follows are 27 T cell receptor beta chains derived from one specimen sequenced in a study of T cell responses to AZD1222 COVID-19 vaccine. Some clones are missing from TCRdb's copy, which holds only in-frame ones; the method was immunoSEQ multiplex PCR. The table records about 150,000 clones, around 88% of them present only once. Sequenced here: peripheral blood, sampled on day 0 of AZD1222 vaccination. These TCRs come from an adult in good health.

CDR3 nucleotide sequence: TGTGCCAGCAGTTTCTCCGGGACTTTCAGAGCCTCAGATACGCAGTATTTT. Residues: CASSFSGTFRASDTQYF. V gene TRBV27 combines with J gene TRBJ2-3; the D gene is possibly TRBD2 (6 bases). The V and J ends lost 3 bases and 4 bases respectively, with 20 bases between them. The CDR3 is made up of 17 amino acids. Looked up from germline, CDR1 is MNHEY and CDR2 is SMNVEV (reference sequence).

The chain links TRBV13 to TRBJ2-3; TRBD2 is a possible D gene (5 bases). Deletions cut 5 bases from V and 4 bases from J, with 16 bases between. CDR1 PRHDT and CDR2 FYEKMQ come from the germline V gene (reference sequence). This CDR3 is built from 15 residues. In nucleotides, the CDR3 is TGTGCCAGCAGCCCCCCTGGAGGACGGTCAGATACGCAGTATTTT. Its protein is CASSPPGGRSDTQYF.

The chain uses TRBV7-9 and TRBJ1-1; perhaps TRBD1 as D (6 bases). Trimming cost V 1 base and J 2 bases, with 20 bases left between them. The CDR3 has 18 amino acids. The V gene's germline CDR1 is SEHNR and CDR2 FQNEAQ (reference sequence). For the CDR3, the DNA is TGTGCCAGCAGCTTAGTAGATGATGGGTTAGGGGGAAACACTGAAGCTTTCTTT. Its translation: CASSLVDDGLGGNTEAFF.

This clone has a handful of counts. The V call is TRBV5-1, the J call TRBJ2-1; D is undetermined. CDR1 and CDR2 (germline): SGHRS, YFSETQ. This CDR3 spans 16 amino acids. V lost 0 bases and J lost 1, with 11 bases in between. CDR3 nucleotides: TGCGCCAGCAGCTTGGAAGGTCATGCATCCTACAATGAGCAGTTCTTC. Its protein is CASSLEGHASYNEQFF. The full variable domain, rest sourced from reference TRBV5-1 and TRBJ2-1, is KAGVTQTPRYLIKTRGQQVTLSCSPISGHRSVSWYQQTPGQGLQFLFEYFSETQRNKGNFPGRFSGRQFSNSRSEMNVSTLELGDSALYLCASSLEGHASYNEQFFGPGTRLTVL.

This chain uses TRBV3-1 (or the pseudogene TRBV3-2) with TRBJ2-4; 11 nucleotides align to TRBD2. Unmatched junction bases numbered 6, after V lost 2 bases and J lost 0 bases. From germline, CDR1 is LGHDT and CDR2 YNNKEL (reference sequence). The CDR3 totals 18 residues. CDR3 region: CASSQLSSGRIAKNIQYF. The CDR3 coding sequence is TGTGCCAGCAGCCAACTGTCTAGCGGGAGGATAGCCAAAAACATTCAGTACTTC.

The rearrangement joins TRBV19 to TRBJ1-6; no clear D. Germline lookup yields CDR1 LNHDA and CDR2 SQIVND (reference sequence). The V gene lost 3 bases and the J gene lost 8 bases, with 11 bases spanning the gap. There are 14 residues in the CDR3. The CDR3 nucleotides are TGTGCCAGTAGTATGGGTCAGAGGGATTCACCCCTCCACTTT. Its protein product is CASSMGQRDSPLHF.

Here the CDR3 reads CASSQDPRGRNEQFF. CDR3 sequence (DNA): TGCGCCAGCAGCCAAGACCCCCGGGGGCGAAATGAGCAGTTCTTC. The rearrangement uses TRBV4-3 and TRBJ2-1; tentatively, D is TRBD1 or TRBD2 (6 bases each). In germline, CDR1 is LGHNA, CDR2 YSLEER. The germline V and J ends were trimmed by 0 bases and 7 bases, with 13 bases remaining between them. The CDR3 length is 15 residues.

In its sample, this clone was seen once. The rearrangement uses TRBV19 and TRBJ1-1, with a tentative D call TRBD1 (6 bases). This CDR3 is 14 amino acids long. V was pared by 3 bases and J by 6 bases, with 14 bases between. Germline V CDR1 and CDR2: LNHDA, SQIVND (reference sequence). This CDR3 reads CASSMGQGRAEAFF. The CDR3 region has the DNA TGTGCCAGTAGTATGGGCCAGGGGAGGGCTGAAGCTTTCTTT.

This sequence joins TRBV10-3 and TRBJ2-1; no definite D call. With 1 base removed from V and 5 bases from J, the gap between germline ends came to 6 bases. The length of the CDR3 is 13 residues. Germline CDR1 ENHRY, CDR2 SYGVKD. The CDR3, as DNA: TGTGCCATCAGTGAGTACAACAACAATGAGCAGTTCTTC. Translating gives CAISEYNNNEQFF.

The CDR3 DNA reads as TGTGCCAGCAGACAGGACAGCTATGGCTACACCTTC. Translating it yields CASRQDSYGYTF. This chain connects TRBV11-3 to TRBJ1-2; D possibly corresponds to TRBD1 (6 bases). The CDR3 sequence is 12 residues long. Germline CDR1 SGHNT, CDR2 YENEEA. V shed 6 bases and J shed 4 bases, with 9 bases lying between them.

The V gene is TRBV7-8, the J gene TRBJ1-6; 7 bases agree with TRBD1. The ends lost 5 bases at V and 7 bases at J; junction bases unmatched: 8. The germline gives CDR1 SGHVS, CDR2 FQNEAQ. CDR3 length: 15 residues. This CDR3 is CASSQPGGDNSPLHF. The DNA for the CDR3 is TGTGCCAGCAGCCAGCCAGGGGGGGACAATTCACCCCTCCACTTT.

The rearrangement joins TRBV5-6 to TRBJ2-5; 9 nucleotides match TRBD1. Germline CDR1 reads SGHDT; CDR2 reads YYEEEE. The CDR3 length is 15 residues. V shed 4 bases and J 7 bases; nucleotides not matched to a gene: 11. Here the CDR3 reads CASSVYRDRAGTQYF. The CDR3 DNA is TGTGCCAGCAGCGTTTACAGGGACAGGGCGGGGACCCAGTACTTC.

This clone was seen a handful of times. The genes are TRBV19 and TRBJ2-7, with unresolved D. The germline CDR1 and CDR2 sequences are LNHDA and SQIVND (reference sequence). The CDR3 sequence is 15 residues long. The V and J ends lost 3 bases and 4 bases respectively, with 16 bases between them. The DNA of the CDR3 is TGTGCCAGTAGTATTCTCTCGGGCAGTGGATACGAGCAGTACTTC. As protein: CASSILSGSGYEQYF.

The chain carries TRBV24-1 and TRBJ2-5; TRBD2 is a possible D gene (6 bases). Trimming removed 9 bases at V and 1 base at J, with 14 bases between. The CDR3 contains 14 residues. The germline V gene encodes CDR1 KGHDR and CDR2 SFDVKD. The CDR3 sequence: CATGAGGPQETQYF. Here the CDR3 DNA reads TGTGCCACCGGAGCCGGGGGTCCCCAAGAGACCCAGTACTTC.

The V and J genes are TRBV7-2 and TRBJ2-7; maybe TRBD2 (5 bases). V shed 1 base and J shed 7 bases, with 17 bases lying between them. The germline V gene encodes CDR1 SGHTA and CDR2 FQGNSA. CDR3 length equals 15 residues. The CDR3 loop reads CASSLGVGEGWEQYF. In DNA form, the CDR3 reads TGTGCCAGCAGCTTAGGCGTCGGGGAAGGGTGGGAGCAGTACTTC. The variable domain in full, with the rest retrieved from reference TRBV7-2 and TRBJ2-7, is GAGVSQSPSNKVTEKGKDVELRCDPISGHTALYWYRQSLGQGLEFLIYFQGNSAPDKSGLPSDRFSAERTGGSVSTLTIQRTQQEDSAVYLCASSLGVGEGWEQYFGPGTRLTVT.

Only one count was recorded for this clone. J is TRBJ2-7 and V is TRBV11-3; possibly TRBD2 for D (6 bases). This CDR3 is built from 15 residues. In germline, CDR1 is SGHNT, CDR2 YENEEA. V was shortened by 3 bases and J by 2 bases, with 14 bases between the two germline ends. The CDR3: CASSLGGHLTYEQYF. The CDR3 region has the DNA TGTGCCAGCAGCTTGGGAGGACACTTAACCTACGAGCAGTACTTC.

This chain uses TRBV5-8 with TRBJ2-1, with D possibly matching TRBD2 (5 bases). Germline lookup yields CDR1 SGHTS and CDR2 YDEGEE. The CDR3 spans 17 residues. V lost 0 bases and J 4 bases, leaving 17 bases between the germline ends. CDR3 residues: CASSLAGIIWGYNEQFF. CDR3 bases: TGTGCCAGCAGCTTGGCCGGGATTATTTGGGGTTACAATGAGCAGTTCTTC. Supplemented by reference TRBV5-8 and TRBJ2-1, the full variable domain reads EAGVTQSPTHLIKTRGQQATLRCSPISGHTSVYWYQQALGLGLQFLLWYDEGEERNRGNFPPRFSGRQFPNYSSELNVNALELEDSALYLCASSLAGIIWGYNEQFFGPGTRLTVL.

J is TRBJ1-4 and V is TRBV6-6, with D possibly TRBD1 on 6 matching bases. V was shortened by 2 bases and J by 3 bases, with 10 bases between the two germline ends. This CDR3 has 15 amino acids. CDR1 MNHNY and CDR2 SVGAGI come from the germline V gene (reference sequence). CDR3 bases: TGTGCCAGCAGTTACAACAGGGCCCCTAATGAAAAACTGTTTTTT. As protein: CASSYNRAPNEKLFF.

This clone was seen just once. The rearrangement joins TRBV12-3 or TRBV12-4 to TRBJ2-3; D unclear. Trimming shortened V by 1 base and J by 8 bases, and 1 base separated the two germline ends. The CDR3 covers 10 residues. The chain's CDR3 is CASSLGTQYF. CDR3 nucleotide sequence: TGTGCCAGCAGTTTAGGTACGCAGTATTTT.

The chain has TRBV19 and TRBJ1-1; D ambiguous. V was shortened by 6 bases and J by 11 bases, with 13 bases between the two germline ends. CDR1 is LNHDA, CDR2 SQIVND, per germline (reference sequence). The CDR3 spans 11 residues. The CDR3 reads CASRRNEKAFF. The CDR3, as DNA: TGTGCCAGTAGAAGGAATGAAAAGGCTTTCTTT.

The chain recombines TRBV12-3 or TRBV12-4 with TRBJ1-2; weak D call: TRBD1 (5 bases). The V end lost 6 bases, the J end lost 6 bases, and 14 bases lay between the germline ends. The CDR3 sequence is 13 residues long. The CDR3 sequence is CASRNRGVHGYTF. For the CDR3, the DNA is TGTGCCAGCAGGAATCGGGGGGTCCATGGCTACACCTTC.

The rearrangement links TRBV6-1 to TRBJ2-5, with TRBD2 matching 10 bases. The V gene's germline CDR1 is MNHNS and CDR2 SASEGT. The CDR3 covers 16 residues. V dropped 4 bases and J dropped 4; count of bases not matched to a gene: 9. The CDR3 reads CASSVGLAGVSETQYF. CDR3 nucleotides: TGTGCCAGCAGTGTAGGGCTAGCGGGAGTTTCAGAGACCCAGTACTTC.

This sequence joins TRBV7-9 and TRBJ1-2, with D possibly being TRBD1 (6 bases). Trimming cost V 5 bases and J 3 bases, with 16 bases left between them. Germline CDR1 SEHNR, CDR2 FQNEAQ (reference sequence). The CDR3 is made up of 15 amino acids. DNA for the CDR3: TGTGCCAGCAGCCGGACGAACAGGGATGACTATGGCTACACCTTC. Its protein is CASSRTNRDDYGYTF.

The V and J genes are TRBV6-6 and TRBJ2-1; no reliable D call. V was trimmed by 2 bases and J by 0 bases, leaving 11 bases between them. Germline V gives CDR1 MNHNY, CDR2 SVGAGI (reference sequence). The CDR3 extends over 16 amino acids. The CDR3: CASSYGVGLSYNEQFF. The CDR3, as DNA: TGTGCCAGCAGTTACGGTGTGGGCCTCTCCTACAATGAGCAGTTCTTC.

This rearrangement joins TRBV14 to TRBJ2-1; no reliable D call. Germline V gene data show CDR1 as SGHDN and CDR2 as FVKESK. V was clipped by 5 bases and J by 3 bases, with 11 bases between them. This CDR3 has 14 residues. CDR3 nucleotides: TGTGCCAGCAGCTTCGAGAGTGTCTACAATGAGCAGTTCTTC. It yields the protein CASSFESVYNEQFF.

The chain employs TRBV7-2 and TRBJ1-1, with D maybe TRBD1 (5 bases). V shed 1 base and J shed 8 bases, with 20 bases lying between them. The CDR3 has 16 amino acids. From germline, CDR1 is SGHTA and CDR2 FQGNSA. The CDR3 loop reads CASSLGGGRGTYEAFF. The CDR3, as DNA: TGTGCCAGCAGCTTAGGGGGGGGAAGAGGGACTTACGAAGCTTTCTTT.

This chain connects TRBV19 to TRBJ2-2, with D hard to call. This CDR3 region has 14 residues. CDR1 and CDR2 (germline): LNHDA, SQIVND (reference sequence). The V end was cut by 6 bases, the J end by 0 bases, with 8 bases between. The CDR3 region is CASRMNPNTGELFF. As DNA, the CDR3 is TGTGCCAGTAGAATGAACCCGAACACCGGGGAGCTGTTTTTT.